These T cell receptor beta chains were read from a single sample in a study of preoperative IRX-2 immunotherapy in early breast cancer. Data came from immunoSEQ multiplex PCR; TCRdb stores just in-frame clones and leaves some out. The sample yields around 29,000 clones, under 90% seen once. This specimen was collected from a patient treated with IRX-2 immunotherapy. These receptors originate from a human donor with breast cancer. Both conserved end residues are part of each CDR3. Each record gives: D gene, J gene, clone size, V gene, CDR3 protein, CDR3 DNA. The D gene is left open where the match is weak. Size is omitted from some rows. Given values are once, few, many or a class for expanded clones.

TRBD1 TRBJ1-1 - TRBV30 CAWSSTGDTEAFF TGTGCCTGGAGTTCAACAGGGGACACTGAAGCTTTCTTT
- TRBJ1-2 few TRBV19 CASSPPYAGPGGYTF TGTGCCAGTAGTCCTCCTTACGCGGGACCAGGGGGCTACACCTTC
- TRBJ1-1 - TRBV6-8 CASGHRDTEAFF TGTGCCAGCGGACATCGCGACACTGAAGCTTTCTTT
- TRBJ2-7 - TRBV18 CASSPDRAYEQYF TGTGCCAGCTCACCGGACAGAGCCTACGAGCAGTACTTC
TRBD1 TRBJ2-7 once TRBV19 CASSTSRGQGYEQYF TGTGCCAGTAGTACCAGCCGGGGACAGGGCTACGAGCAGTACTTC
- TRBJ1-3 - TRBV18 CASSPSGVVGNTIYF TGTGCCAGCTCACCATCAGGGGTCGTTGGAAACACCATATATTTT
TRBD2 TRBJ2-1 - TRBV11-3 CASSFRGRGGFYNEQFF TGTGCCAGCAGCTTCCGCGGGAGGGGAGGTTTCTACAATGAGCAGTTCTTC
- TRBJ1-3 - TRBV28 CASNTRVIGNTIYF TGTGCCAGTAATACCAGGGTAATTGGAAACACCATATATTTT
TRBD2 TRBJ2-7 - TRBV11-3 CASSLRAAGGWTYEQYF TGTGCCAGCAGCTTGAGGGCAGCGGGGGGGTGGACCTACGAGCAGTACTTC
- TRBJ1-1 - TRBV6-4 CASGQGTEAFF TGTGCCAGCGGTCAGGGTACTGAAGCTTTCTTT
- TRBJ2-5 - TRBV15 CATSRGAGGPETQYF TGTGCCACCAGCAGAGGGGCTGGGGGGCCAGAGACCCAGTACTTC
TRBD2 TRBJ2-3 - TRBV11-3 CASSLIRFWPASGGTDTQYF TGTGCCAGCAGCTTAATTCGGTTTTGGCCGGCTAGCGGGGGCACAGATACGCAGTATTTT
- TRBJ1-1 - TRBV6-7 CASSYFRLWVF TGTGCCAGCAGTTACTTTCGCCTGTGGGTCTTT
- TRBJ1-3 - TRBV18 CASSPAGPTSRNTIYF TGTGCCAGCTCACCGGCCGGGCCGACGAGCCGAAACACCATATATTTT
TRBD1 TRBJ1-5 - TRBV19 CASSRTGEAGQPQHF TGTGCCAGTAGTCGGACAGGGGAGGCTGGACAGCCCCAGCATTTT
- TRBJ1-5 - TRBV6-8 CASTQGVNQPQHF TGTGCCAGCACCCAGGGAGTCAATCAGCCCCAGCATTTT
- TRBJ2-1 - TRBV11-3 CASTQVGSYNEQFF TGTGCCAGCACCCAGGTTGGGTCCTACAATGAGCAGTTCTTC
TRBD2 TRBJ2-7 - TRBV6-8 CASARLAGADEQYF TGTGCCAGCGCTCGGTTAGCGGGAGCGGACGAGCAGTACTTC
TRBD2 TRBJ2-7 - TRBV11-3 CASSLGAGGTSSNEQYF TGTGCCAGCAGCTTAGGAGCGGGAGGTACTTCTTCTAACGAGCAGTACTTC
- TRBJ2-7 - TRBV7-1 CASSLVGAYEQYF TGTGCCAGCAGTTTGGTCGGGGCCTACGAGCAGTACTTC
TRBD2 TRBJ2-3 - TRBV11-3 CASSLVSGRAGTQYF TGTGCCAGCAGCTTAGTTAGCGGGAGGGCCGGTACGCAGTATTTT
- TRBJ1-2 - TRBV6-8 CASSPPGGGYGYTF TGTGCCAGCAGTCCCCCGGGGGGCGGCTATGGCTACACCTTC
- TRBJ1-1 - TRBV11-3 CASSLIRGRNTEAFF TGTGCCAGCAGCCTAATCCGGGGGAGGAACACTGAAGCTTTCTTT
- TRBJ1-3 few TRBV11-3 CASSPDSFSGNTIYF TGTGCCAGCAGCCCCGACAGCTTCTCTGGAAACACCATATATTTT
TRBD2 TRBJ2-7 - TRBV11-3 CASSFLSGSPYEQYF TGTGCCAGCAGCTTTCTTAGCGGGAGCCCCTACGAGCAGTACTTC
- TRBJ1-5 - TRBV11-3 CASSPNTGNSNQPQHF TGTGCCAGCAGCCCTAATACAGGGAATAGCAATCAGCCCCAGCATTTT